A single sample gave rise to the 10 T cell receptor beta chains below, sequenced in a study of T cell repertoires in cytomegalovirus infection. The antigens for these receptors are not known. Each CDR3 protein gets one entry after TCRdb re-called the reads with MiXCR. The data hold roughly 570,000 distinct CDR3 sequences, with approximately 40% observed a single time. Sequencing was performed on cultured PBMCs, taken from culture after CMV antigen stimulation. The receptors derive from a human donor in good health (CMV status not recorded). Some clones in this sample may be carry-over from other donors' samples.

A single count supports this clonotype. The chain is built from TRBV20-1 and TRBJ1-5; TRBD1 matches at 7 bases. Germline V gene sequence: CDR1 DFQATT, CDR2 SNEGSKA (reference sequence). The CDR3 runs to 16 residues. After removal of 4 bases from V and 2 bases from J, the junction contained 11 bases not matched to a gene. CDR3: CSATQTGRGGNQPQHF. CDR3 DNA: TGCAGTGCTACTCAGACAGGGCGGGGTGGCAATCAGCCCCAGCATTTT.

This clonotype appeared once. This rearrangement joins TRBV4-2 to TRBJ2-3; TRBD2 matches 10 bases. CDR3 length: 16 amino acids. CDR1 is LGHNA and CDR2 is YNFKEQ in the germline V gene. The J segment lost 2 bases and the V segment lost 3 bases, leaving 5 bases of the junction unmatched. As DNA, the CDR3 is TGTGCCAGCAGCCATGGAGGGACTAGCGCCACAGATACGCAGTATTTT. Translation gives CASSHGGTSATDTQYF.

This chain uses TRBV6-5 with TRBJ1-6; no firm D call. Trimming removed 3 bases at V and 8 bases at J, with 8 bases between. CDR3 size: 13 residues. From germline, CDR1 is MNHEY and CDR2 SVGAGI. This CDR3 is CASSYVLYSPLHF. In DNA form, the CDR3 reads TGTGCCAGCAGTTATGTACTGTATTCACCCCTCCACTTT.

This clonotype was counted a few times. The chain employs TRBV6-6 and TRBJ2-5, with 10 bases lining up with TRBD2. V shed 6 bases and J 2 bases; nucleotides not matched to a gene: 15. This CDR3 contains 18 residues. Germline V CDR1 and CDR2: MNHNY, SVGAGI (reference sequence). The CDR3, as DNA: TGTGCCAGCAGACCCCCCAGCGGGAGGGCATCGGGACAAGAGACCCAGTACTTC. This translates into CASRPPSGRASGQETQYF.

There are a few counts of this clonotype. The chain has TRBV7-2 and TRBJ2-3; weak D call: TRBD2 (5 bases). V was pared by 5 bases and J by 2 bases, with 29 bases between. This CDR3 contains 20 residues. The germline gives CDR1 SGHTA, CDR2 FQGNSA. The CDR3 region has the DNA TGTGCCAGCAGCGCCGAAGGGAGCGCGCGTAGCCCCCTAGTCACAGATACGCAGTATTTT. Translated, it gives CASSAEGSARSPLVTDTQYF.

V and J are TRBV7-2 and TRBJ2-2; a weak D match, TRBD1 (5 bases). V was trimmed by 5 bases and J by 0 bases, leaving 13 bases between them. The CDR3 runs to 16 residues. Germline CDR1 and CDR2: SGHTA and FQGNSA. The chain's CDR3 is CASSQGQGPNTGELFF. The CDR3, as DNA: TGTGCCAGCAGCCAAGGACAAGGCCCGAACACCGGGGAGCTGTTTTTT.

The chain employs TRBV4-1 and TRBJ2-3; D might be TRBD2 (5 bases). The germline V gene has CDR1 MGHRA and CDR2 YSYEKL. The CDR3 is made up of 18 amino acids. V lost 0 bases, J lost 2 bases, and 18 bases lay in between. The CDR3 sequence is CASSQDKDGLDYTDTQYF. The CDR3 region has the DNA TGCGCCAGCAGCCAAGATAAAGATGGACTCGATTACACAGATACGCAGTATTTT.

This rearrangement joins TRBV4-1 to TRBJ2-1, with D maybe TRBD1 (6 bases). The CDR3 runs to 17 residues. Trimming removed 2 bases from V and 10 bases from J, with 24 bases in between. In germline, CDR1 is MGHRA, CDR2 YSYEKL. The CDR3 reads CASSQPRGTPTPQEQFF. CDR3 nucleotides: TGCGCCAGCAGCCAACCGAGGGGGACACCGACTCCCCAGGAGCAGTTCTTC.

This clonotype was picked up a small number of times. CDR3 coding DNA: TGTGCCAGCAGTCCACGGACAGGGGGAGGCTACACCTTC. Translation: CASSPRTGGGYTF. V and J are TRBV27 and TRBJ1-2; 10 bases are shared with TRBD1. Germline CDR1 MNHEY, CDR2 SMNVEV (reference sequence). With 5 bases clipped from V and 8 bases from J, the junction kept 5 bases outside the gene matches. This CDR3 spans 13 amino acids.

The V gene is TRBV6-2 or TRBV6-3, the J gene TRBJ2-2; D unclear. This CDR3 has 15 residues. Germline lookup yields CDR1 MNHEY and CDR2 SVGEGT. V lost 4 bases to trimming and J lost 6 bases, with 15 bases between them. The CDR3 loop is CASSSERMLPGELFF. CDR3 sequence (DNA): TGTGCCAGCAGTTCGGAGAGGATGCTTCCCGGGGAGCTGTTTTTT.